This T cell receptor beta chain stems from a study of T cell responses to AZD1222 COVID-19 vaccine. Study-wide background: Pooled in the analysis were second doses at about 4 or about 12 weeks.

A remark on this clone: Its antigen is not known.

The germline V and J ends were trimmed by 4 bases and 10 bases, with 11 bases remaining between them. This CDR3 comprises 12 residues. Study results and limitations: Samples come after the peak T cell response, not at day 14. Recipients of AZD1222 seropositive at baseline numbered only 5 or 6. Of spike-specific TCRs, nearly half reportedly target regions left unmutated in variants.

Produced via immunoSEQ multiplex PCR; TCRdb's table is partial and in-frame only. The sample carries roughly 62,000 clones, 76% recorded once. The TCR comes from an adult in good health. The chain employs TRBV5-3 and TRBJ1-4, with D unresolved. TRBV5-3 is annotated as an ORF whose role is uncertain. Material: peripheral blood, obtained on day 0 of AZD1222 vaccination. The CDR3 reads CARSPTGGKLFF. The CDR3, as DNA: TGTGCCAGAAGCCCCACGGGTGGAAAACTGTTTTTT.